This TCR beta chain derives from a study of shared clonotypes between healthy human individuals. The germline CDR1 and CDR2 sequences are MNHEY and SMNVEV (reference sequence). This CDR3 contains 12 residues. V was cut by 5 bases and J by 8 bases, with 11 bases left in between. Method: immunoSEQ multiplex PCR; TCRdb's copy keeps in-frame clones and lacks some. The table shows 330,000 or so clones, with roughly 80% occurring only once. This clonotype originated in a man aged 25-40 years in good health. The rearrangement joins TRBV27 to TRBJ2-3; tentative D call: TRBD1 (5 bases). Sequencing was carried out using memory CD4+ T cells sorted from blood. The sample's subset: CD45RA-negative fraction. The CDR3 coding sequence is TGTGCCAGCAGTCCAGGGCCTGGTACGCAGTATTTT. Protein: CASSPGPGTQYF.